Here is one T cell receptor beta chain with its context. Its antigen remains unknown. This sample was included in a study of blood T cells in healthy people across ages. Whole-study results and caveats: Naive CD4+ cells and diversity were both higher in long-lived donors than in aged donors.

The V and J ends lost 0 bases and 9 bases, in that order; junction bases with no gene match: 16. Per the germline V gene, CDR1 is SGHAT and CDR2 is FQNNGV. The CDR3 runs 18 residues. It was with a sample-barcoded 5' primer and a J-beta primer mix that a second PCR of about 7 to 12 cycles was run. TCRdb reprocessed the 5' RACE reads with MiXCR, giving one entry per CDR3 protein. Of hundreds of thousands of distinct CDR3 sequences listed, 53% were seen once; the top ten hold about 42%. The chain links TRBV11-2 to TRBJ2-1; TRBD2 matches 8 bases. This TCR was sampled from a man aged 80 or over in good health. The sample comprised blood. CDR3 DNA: TGTGCCAGCAGCTTAGATAAGAAAGGGACTAGGAATTTGGGTGAGCAGTTCTTC. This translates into CASSLDKKGTRNLGEQFF.